Each of the 7 T cell receptor beta chains below was sequenced from the same sample in a study of cytomegalovirus exposure and HLA in healthy donors. Primers for the PCR totalled 60 Vbeta and 13 Jbeta. Sequencing was performed with immunoSEQ multiplex PCR; in TCRdb, only in-frame clones are kept and a portion is missing. The repertoire includes 170,000 or so clones, 80% of them detected once, and around 7% sits in the top ten. Material for sequencing was PBMCs. Receptors originate from a man aged 30 to 45 in good health and CMV-seropositive.

CDR3 in DNA: TGTGCCAGCAGCAACCGACAGGCCTCCTACGAGCAGTACTTC. Residues: CASSNRQASYEQYF. The chain combines TRBV11-2 with TRBJ2-7, with D perhaps TRBD1 (6 bases). Germline-derived CDR1 and CDR2 are SGHAT and FQNNGV. With 5 bases removed from V and 0 bases from J, the gap between germline ends came to 11 bases. The CDR3 totals 14 residues.

This clone was seen more than once but under ten times. V is TRBV15 and J is TRBJ2-1, with 8 bases lining up with TRBD1. V shed 3 bases, J shed 8 bases, and the junction held 6 bases outside the gene matches. Per the germline V gene, CDR1 is LNHNV and CDR2 is YYDKDF (reference sequence). CDR3 length: 14 amino acids. The CDR3 bases are TGTGCCACCAGCAGGGCTCAGGGGGCGGATGAGCAGTTCTTC. Residues: CATSRAQGADEQFF.

In this sample, this clone turned up once. The J gene is TRBJ1-1, the V gene TRBV6-5; the D is unclear. The CDR3 spans 13 residues. The germline V gene has CDR1 MNHEY and CDR2 SVGAGI. Trimming pared 2 bases from V and 4 bases from J, leaving 8 bases between. CDR3 DNA: TGTGCCAGCAGTTACCCTTGGAGCACTGAAGCTTTCTTT. Translating it yields CASSYPWSTEAFF.

This chain joins TRBV4-3 and TRBJ1-4, with 7 positions matching TRBD1. Germline V lookup: CDR1 LGHNA, CDR2 YSLEER. The CDR3 consists of 15 residues. V lost 4 bases to trimming and J lost 6 bases; unmatched junction nucleotides: 8. This CDR3 reads CASSPGTARDEKLFF. The CDR3 DNA reads as TGCGCCAGCAGCCCTGGGACAGCTAGGGATGAAAAACTGTTTTTT.

J is TRBJ2-2 and V is TRBV23-1; 8 bases map to TRBD2. TRBV23-1 is noted as an ORF with a role that remains uncertain. The V segment lost 0 bases and the J segment 6 bases; nucleotides outside the gene matches: 6. This CDR3 has 16 residues. The CDR3, as DNA: TGCGCCAGCAGTCAATCCGGCCGGGGGGGGCCCGGGGAGCTGTTTTTT. Amino acids: CASSQSGRGGPGELFF.

The chain employs TRBV19 and TRBJ1-3, with D unresolved. V was cut by 5 bases and J by 1 base, with 18 bases left in between. CDR3 size: 17 residues. The germline CDR1 and CDR2 sequences are LNHDA and SQIVND (reference sequence). The CDR3 DNA is TGTGCCAGTAGTGTAGGGTCGTCCGGCGGGTCTGGAAACACCATATATTTT. Translating gives CASSVGSSGGSGNTIYF.

The gene calls are TRBV4-2 and TRBJ2-3, with D possibly matching TRBD2 (5 bases). CDR3 length: 13 residues. Germline V gene data show CDR1 as LGHNA and CDR2 as YNFKEQ. V was clipped by 1 base and J by 5 bases, with 7 bases between them. CDR3 sequence reads: CASSQAGEDTQYF. DNA for the CDR3: TGTGCCAGCAGCCAAGCCGGGGAAGATACGCAGTATTTT.